The source of this T cell receptor beta chain is a study of T-cell memory formation after mild COVID-19 (dated by TCRdb to about 2021). About the investigation overall: Most TCR sequence clusters were specific to one of the two donors. T-cell clones expanding and contracting after mild COVID-19 in a couple of donors were tracked by longitudinal TCRalpha and TCRbeta repertoire sequencing. Two young, previously healthy adult volunteers, one female and one male, were included in the cohort. The research as a whole found: Only a couple of mild cases were covered in the study, and larger cohorts including severe cases with pre-infection samples were considered necessary. SARS-CoV-2 specificity was not confirmed for the second-wave clones peaking on day 37. Contracting CD4+ clones were found mainly in CM and EM memory subsets, while CD8+ clones were enriched in EMRA. Some responding clones were found in pre-infection memory, which suggests that pre-existing cross-reactive memory T cells took part in the SARS-CoV-2 response. Balanced CD4/CD8 phenotypes were observed for clones contracting from day 15 to 85, whereas a bias towards CD4+ was observed for a second wave of clones expanding from day 15 to 37.

The germline ends are 15 bases apart after V is trimmed by 3 bases and J by 1 base. Per the germline V gene, SGHVS is the CDR1 and FQNEAQ is the CDR2. The CDR3 runs 17 residues from the cysteine to the phenylalanine. The read is trimmed to its CDR3 DNA, 51 bases read in frame from base 1. Sequencing was performed on an Illumina NovaSeq 6000. Using 5'RACE with constant-segment primers, TCRalpha and TCRbeta cDNA libraries were constructed, with sample barcodes and unique molecular identifiers added in the process. RNA was extracted from every sample with Trizol reagent. Library amplification was performed in two PCR steps, and a second sample barcode and Illumina TruSeq adapters were introduced in the second step. Sequencing of libraries was performed on an Illumina NovaSeq with 2 x 150 bp paired-end reads. Under the source paper's analysis protocol: Demultiplexing of reads and collapsing into UMI-guided consensus sequences were performed with migec v1.2.7. With mixcr v2.1.11, UMI consensuses were aligned to TRA and TRB V and J templates and assembled into clonotypes. A clonotype was counted as expanded or contracted only if both edgeR and NoisET called the change significant, with noise models trained on biological replicates. For edgeR calls, the cutoffs were a false discovery rate-adjusted p below 0.01 and a log2 fold-change threshold of 1. As an exploratory analysis of dynamics, max-normalized trajectories of the 1000 most abundant clonotypes were examined by PCA with hierarchical clustering. Separately sequenced CD4+ and CD8+ repertoires were used to assign a CD4 or CD8 phenotype to each responding clone. TCRdb handled the public reads itself, with Q25 trimming in fastp and clone calling in MiXCR, and kept productive beta chains. CDR3 protein sequences are deduplicated, and each keeps its most common genes and DNA. The authors' filters were not applied to this entry. In all, the sample holds roughly 450,000 distinct CDR3 sequences, and 15% to 20% of those were seen once. The ten largest clones capture about 12% of the sample.

This clonotype was seen only a few times. The specificity of this receptor is unknown. No much larger clonotype is one base removed from it; base qualities were not supplied. Ficoll-Paque density gradient centrifugation was used to isolate PBMCs. The rearranged chain carries TRBV7-8 and TRBJ2-2; too little of a D gene remains to name it. Sequencing was performed on PBMCs or a T cell subset sorted from them (not recorded which). The origin of this receptor is an adult woman who had mild COVID-19 (a few samples of this study predate the infection). The sample titles of this study are shuffled in the database, so cell type and time point are left out; the donor was told from shared clones. Here the CDR3 is given as CASSFESVFLNTGELFF. The DNA is TGTGCCAGCAGCTTCGAAAGCGTGTTTTTGAACACCGGGGAGCTGTTTTTT.